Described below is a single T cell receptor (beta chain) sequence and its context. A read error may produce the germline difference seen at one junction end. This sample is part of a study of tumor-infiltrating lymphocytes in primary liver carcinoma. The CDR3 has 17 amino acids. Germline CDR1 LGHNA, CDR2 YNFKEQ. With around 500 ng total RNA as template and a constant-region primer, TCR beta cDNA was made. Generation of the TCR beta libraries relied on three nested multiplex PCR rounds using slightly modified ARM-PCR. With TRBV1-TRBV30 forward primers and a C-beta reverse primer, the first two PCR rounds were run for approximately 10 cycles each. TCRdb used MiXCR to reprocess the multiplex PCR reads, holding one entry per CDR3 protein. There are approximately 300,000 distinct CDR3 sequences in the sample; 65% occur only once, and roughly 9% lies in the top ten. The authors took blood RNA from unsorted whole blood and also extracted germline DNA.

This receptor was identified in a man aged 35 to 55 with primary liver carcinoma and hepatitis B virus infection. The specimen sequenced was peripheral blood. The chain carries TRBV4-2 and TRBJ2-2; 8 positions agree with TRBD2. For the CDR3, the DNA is TGTGCCAGCAGCCTAGAAGCGGGAGACGCGAACACCGGGGAACTGTTTTTT. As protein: CASSLEAGDANTGELFF.